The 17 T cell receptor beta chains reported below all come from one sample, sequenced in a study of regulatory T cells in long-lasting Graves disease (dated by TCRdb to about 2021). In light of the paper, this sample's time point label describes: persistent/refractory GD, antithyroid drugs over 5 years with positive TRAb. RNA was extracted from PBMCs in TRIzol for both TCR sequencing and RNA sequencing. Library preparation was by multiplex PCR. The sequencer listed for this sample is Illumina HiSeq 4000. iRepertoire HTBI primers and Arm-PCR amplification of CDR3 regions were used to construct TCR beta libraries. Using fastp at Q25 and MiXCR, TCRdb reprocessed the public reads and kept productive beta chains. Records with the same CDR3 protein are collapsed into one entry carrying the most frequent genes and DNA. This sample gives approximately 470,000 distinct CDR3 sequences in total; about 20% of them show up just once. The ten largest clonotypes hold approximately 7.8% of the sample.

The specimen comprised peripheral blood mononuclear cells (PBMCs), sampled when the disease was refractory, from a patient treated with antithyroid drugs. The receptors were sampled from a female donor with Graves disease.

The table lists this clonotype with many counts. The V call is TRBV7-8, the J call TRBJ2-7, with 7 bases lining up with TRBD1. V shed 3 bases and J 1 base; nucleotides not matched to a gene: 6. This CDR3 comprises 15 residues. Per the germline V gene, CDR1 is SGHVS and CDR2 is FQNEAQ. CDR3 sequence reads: CASSFSGQPSYEQYF. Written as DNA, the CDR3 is TGTGCCAGCAGCTTCTCGGGACAGCCATCCTACGAGCAGTACTTC.

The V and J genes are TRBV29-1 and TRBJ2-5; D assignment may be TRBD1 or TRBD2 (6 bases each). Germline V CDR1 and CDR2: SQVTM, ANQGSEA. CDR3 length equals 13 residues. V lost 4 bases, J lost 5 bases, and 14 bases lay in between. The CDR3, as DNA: TGCAGCGTTGTCGGGGGCCACTGGGAGACCCAGTACTTC. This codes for CSVVGGHWETQYF.

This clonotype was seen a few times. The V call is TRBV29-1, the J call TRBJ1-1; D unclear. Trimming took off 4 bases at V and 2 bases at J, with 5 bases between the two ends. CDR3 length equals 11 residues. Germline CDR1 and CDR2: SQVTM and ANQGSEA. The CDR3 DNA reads TGCAGCGTTGTTCCTAACACTGAAGCTTTCTTT. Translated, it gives CSVVPNTEAFF.

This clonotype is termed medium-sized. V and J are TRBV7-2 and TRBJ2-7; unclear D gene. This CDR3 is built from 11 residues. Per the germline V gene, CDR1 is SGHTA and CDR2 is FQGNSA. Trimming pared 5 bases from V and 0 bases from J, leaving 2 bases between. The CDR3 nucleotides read TGTGCCAGCAGCCTCTCCTACGAGCAGTACTTC. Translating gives CASSLSYEQYF.

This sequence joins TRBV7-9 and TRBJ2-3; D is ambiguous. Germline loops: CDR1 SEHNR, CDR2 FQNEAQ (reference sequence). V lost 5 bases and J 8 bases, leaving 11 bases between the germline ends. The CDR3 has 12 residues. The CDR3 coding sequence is TGTGCCAGCAGCCTCGAGTCCGGTACGCAGTATTTT. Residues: CASSLESGTQYF.

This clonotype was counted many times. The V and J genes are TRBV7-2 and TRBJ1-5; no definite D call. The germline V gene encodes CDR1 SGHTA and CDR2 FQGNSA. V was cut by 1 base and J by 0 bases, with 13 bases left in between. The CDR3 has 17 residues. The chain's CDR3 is CASSLGRARGSNQPQHF. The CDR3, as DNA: TGTGCCAGCAGCTTAGGGAGGGCTCGAGGTAGCAATCAGCCCCAGCATTTT.

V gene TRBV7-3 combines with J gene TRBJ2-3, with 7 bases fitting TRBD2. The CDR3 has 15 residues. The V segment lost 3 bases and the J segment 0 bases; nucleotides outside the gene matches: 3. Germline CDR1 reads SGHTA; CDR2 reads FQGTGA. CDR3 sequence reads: CASSFSSGSTDTQYF. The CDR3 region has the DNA TGTGCCAGCAGCTTTAGTAGCGGGAGCACAGATACGCAGTATTTT.

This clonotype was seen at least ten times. DNA of the CDR3: TGTGCCAGCAGTTTATCAGGTTTCGGAATAGCTGAAGCTTTCTTT. Its protein is CASSLSGFGIAEAFF. The J gene is TRBJ1-1, the V gene TRBV27; no clear D gene. This CDR3 comprises 15 residues. Germline V gene lookup returns CDR1 MNHEY and CDR2 SMNVEV (reference sequence). Trimming removed 0 bases at V and 6 bases at J, with 14 bases between.

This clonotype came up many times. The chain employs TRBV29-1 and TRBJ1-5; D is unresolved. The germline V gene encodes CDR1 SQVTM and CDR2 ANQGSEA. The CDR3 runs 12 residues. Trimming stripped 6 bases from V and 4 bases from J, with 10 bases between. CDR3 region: CSVRAGNQPQHF. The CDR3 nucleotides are TGCAGCGTGCGAGCCGGTAATCAGCCCCAGCATTTT.

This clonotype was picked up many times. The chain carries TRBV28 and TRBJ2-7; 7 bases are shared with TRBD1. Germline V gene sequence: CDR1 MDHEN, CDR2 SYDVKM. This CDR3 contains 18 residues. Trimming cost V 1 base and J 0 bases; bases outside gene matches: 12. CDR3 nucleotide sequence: TGTGCCAGCAGTTTATCCTTGGGTACCGGGACAGCCTCCTACGAGCAGTACTTC. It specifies CASSLSLGTGTASYEQYF.

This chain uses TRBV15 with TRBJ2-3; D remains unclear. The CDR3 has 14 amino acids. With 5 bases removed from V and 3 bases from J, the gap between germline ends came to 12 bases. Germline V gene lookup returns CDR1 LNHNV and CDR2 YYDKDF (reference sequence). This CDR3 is CATSPLKVTDTQYF. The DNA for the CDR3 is TGTGCCACCAGCCCTCTAAAGGTGACAGATACGCAGTATTTT.

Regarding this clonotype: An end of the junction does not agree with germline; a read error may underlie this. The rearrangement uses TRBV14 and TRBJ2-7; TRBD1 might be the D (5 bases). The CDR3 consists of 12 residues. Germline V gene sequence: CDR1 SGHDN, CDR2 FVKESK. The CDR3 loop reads CVSSQGITEQYF. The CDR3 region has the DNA TGTGTCAGCAGCCAGGGCATTACCGAGCAGTACTTC.

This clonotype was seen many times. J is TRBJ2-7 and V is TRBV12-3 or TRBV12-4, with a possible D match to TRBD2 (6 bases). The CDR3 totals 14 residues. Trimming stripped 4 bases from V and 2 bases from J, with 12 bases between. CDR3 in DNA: TGTGCCAGCAGTTCATCGGGAGCAGCCTACGAGCAGTACTTC. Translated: CASSSSGAAYEQYF.

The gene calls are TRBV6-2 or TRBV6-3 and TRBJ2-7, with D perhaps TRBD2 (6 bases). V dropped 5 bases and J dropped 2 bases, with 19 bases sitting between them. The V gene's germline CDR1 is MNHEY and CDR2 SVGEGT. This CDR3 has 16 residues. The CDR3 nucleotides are TGTGCCAGCAGTGTCACCCCTCCGCGGGGAGCCTACGAGCAGTACTTC. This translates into CASSVTPPRGAYEQYF.

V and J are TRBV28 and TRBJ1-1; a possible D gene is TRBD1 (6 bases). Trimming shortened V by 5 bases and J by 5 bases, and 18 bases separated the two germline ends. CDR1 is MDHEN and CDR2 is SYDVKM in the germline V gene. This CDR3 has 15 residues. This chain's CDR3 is CASSPPQGFITEAFF. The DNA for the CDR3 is TGTGCCAGCAGTCCTCCCCAGGGGTTTATTACTGAAGCTTTCTTT. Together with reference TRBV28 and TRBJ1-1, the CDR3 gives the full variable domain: DVKVTQSSRYLVKRTGEKVFLECVQDMDHENMFWYRQDPGLGLRLIYFSYDVKMKEKGDIPEGYSVSREKKERFSLILESASTNQTSMYLCASSPPQGFITEAFFGQGTRLTVV.

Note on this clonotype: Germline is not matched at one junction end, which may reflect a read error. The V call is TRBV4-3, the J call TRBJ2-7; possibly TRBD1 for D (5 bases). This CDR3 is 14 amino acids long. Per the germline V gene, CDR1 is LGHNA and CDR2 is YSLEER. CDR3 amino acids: CASSQETNRYGQYF. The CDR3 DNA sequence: TGCGCCAGCAGCCAAGAAACCAACAGGTACGGGCAGTACTTC.

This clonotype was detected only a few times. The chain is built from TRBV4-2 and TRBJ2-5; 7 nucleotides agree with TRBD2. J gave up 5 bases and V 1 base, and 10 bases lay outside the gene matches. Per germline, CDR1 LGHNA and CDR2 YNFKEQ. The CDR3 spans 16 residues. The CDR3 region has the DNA TGTGCCAGCAGCCAAGTCCACCGCGGGGGAGAGGAGACCCAGTACTTC. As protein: CASSQVHRGGEETQYF.